The clone carrying this T cell receptor beta chain appeared a few times. Its cognate antigen is unknown. The sample belongs to a study of molecular identifiers for immune sequencing clone quantification. Study-level points and caveats: Detection of one spiked Jurkat cell's TCR RNA reportedly worked in 1 million or so naive cells.

TCRdb reanalysed the PCR reads using MiXCR and keeps one entry per CDR3 protein. This sample has 460,000 or so distinct CDR3 sequences; roughly 24% occur once, and the top ten carry roughly 0.77%. There are 17 residues in the CDR3. Germline V gives CDR1 SEHNR, CDR2 FQNEAQ (reference sequence). J was trimmed by 4 bases and V by 2 bases; bases with no gene match: 8. The chain uses TRBV7-9 and TRBJ2-2; 9 bases map to TRBD2. Sequenced material: naive CD8+ T cells from blood, with Jurkat cell RNA spiked in. The subset was: FACS-sorted CD8+CD4-CCR7+CD45RA+ naive T cells. The clonotype originates from a human donor in good health. Some libraries in this study had Jurkat cell RNA spiked in. CDR3 residues: CASSLLLAGRGTGELFF. The DNA for the CDR3 is TGTGCCAGCAGCTTATTACTAGCGGGCCGAGGCACCGGGGAGCTGTTTTTT.